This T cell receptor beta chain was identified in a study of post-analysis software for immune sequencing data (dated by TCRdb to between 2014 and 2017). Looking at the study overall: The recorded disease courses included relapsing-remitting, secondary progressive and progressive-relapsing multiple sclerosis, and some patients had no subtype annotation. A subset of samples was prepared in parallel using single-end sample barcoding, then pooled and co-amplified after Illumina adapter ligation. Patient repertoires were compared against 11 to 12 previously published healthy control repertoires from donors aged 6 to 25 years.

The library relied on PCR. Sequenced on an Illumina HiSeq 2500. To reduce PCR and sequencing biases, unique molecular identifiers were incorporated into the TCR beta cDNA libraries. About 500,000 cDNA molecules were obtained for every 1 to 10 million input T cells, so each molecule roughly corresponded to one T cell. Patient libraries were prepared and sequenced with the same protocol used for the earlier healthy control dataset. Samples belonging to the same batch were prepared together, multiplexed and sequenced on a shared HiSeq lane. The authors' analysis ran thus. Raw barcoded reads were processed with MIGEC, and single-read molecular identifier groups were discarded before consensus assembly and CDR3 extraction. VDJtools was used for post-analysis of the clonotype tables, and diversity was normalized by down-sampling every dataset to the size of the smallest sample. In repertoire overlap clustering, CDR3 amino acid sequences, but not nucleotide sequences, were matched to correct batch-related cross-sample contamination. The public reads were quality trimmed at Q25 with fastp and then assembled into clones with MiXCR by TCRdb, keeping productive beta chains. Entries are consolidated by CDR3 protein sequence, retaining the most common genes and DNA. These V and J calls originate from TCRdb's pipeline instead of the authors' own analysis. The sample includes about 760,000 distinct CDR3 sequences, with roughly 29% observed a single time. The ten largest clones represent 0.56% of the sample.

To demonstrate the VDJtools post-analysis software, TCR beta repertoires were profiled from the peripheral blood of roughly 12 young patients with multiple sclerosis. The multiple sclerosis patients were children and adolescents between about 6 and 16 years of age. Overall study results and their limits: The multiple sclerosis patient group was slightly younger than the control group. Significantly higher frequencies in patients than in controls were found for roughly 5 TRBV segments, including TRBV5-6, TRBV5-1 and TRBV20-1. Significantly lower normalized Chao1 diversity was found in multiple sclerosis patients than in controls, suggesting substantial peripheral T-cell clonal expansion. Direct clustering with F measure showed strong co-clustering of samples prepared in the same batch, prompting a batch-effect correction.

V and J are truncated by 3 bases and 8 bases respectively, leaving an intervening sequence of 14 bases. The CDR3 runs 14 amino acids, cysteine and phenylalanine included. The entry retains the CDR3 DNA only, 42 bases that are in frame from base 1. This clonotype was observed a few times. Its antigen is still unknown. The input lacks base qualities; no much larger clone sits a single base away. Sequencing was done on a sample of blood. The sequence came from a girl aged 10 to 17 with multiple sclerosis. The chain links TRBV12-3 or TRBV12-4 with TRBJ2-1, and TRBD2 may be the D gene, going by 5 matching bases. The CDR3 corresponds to CASSLTDSRDEQFF. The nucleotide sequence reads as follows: TGTGCCAGCAGTTTGACGGACTCAAGGGATGAGCAGTTCTTC.